This T cell receptor beta chain was recorded in a study of blood T cell repertoires in COVID-19. As concerns this clone: At one end the junction does not follow the germline gene, possibly because of a read error.

The CDR3 has 12 amino acids. The V gene's germline CDR1 is MNHEY and CDR2 SVGEGT. Assay: immunoSEQ multiplex PCR; the TCRdb copy retains only in-frame clones and omits some. The data hold a few hundred thousand clones, with around 87% observed a single time. The receptor was isolated from a young woman with COVID-19, enrolled during active disease. The sample was peripheral blood. The chain has TRBV6-2 or TRBV6-3 and TRBJ2-1; 8 nucleotides agree with TRBD1. CDR3 sequence: CASSTWGQETIF. In DNA form, the CDR3 reads TGTGCCAGCAGCACTTGGGGACAGGAAACAATCTTC.